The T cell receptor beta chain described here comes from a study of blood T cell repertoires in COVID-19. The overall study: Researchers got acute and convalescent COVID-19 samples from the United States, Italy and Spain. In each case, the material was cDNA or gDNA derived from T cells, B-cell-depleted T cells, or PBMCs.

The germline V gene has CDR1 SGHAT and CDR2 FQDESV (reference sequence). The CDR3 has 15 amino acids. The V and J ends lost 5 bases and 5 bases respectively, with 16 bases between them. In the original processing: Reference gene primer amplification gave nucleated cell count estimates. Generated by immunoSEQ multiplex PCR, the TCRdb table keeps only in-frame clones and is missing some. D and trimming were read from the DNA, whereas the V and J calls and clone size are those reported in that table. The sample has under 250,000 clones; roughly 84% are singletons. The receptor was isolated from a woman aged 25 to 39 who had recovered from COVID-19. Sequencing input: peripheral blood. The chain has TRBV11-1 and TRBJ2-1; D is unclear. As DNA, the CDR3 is TGTGCCAGCAGCATTCCGAGACTCGGCCACAATGAGCAGTTCTTC. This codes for CASSIPRLGHNEQFF.